This TCR beta chain was obtained from a study of beta chain features in type 1 diabetes. Germline CDR1 is LGHNA and CDR2 is YNFKEQ. The ends were cut back, 4 bases at V and 1 base at J, with 19 bases in the middle. The CDR3 is made up of 17 amino acids. TCRB transcripts that were expressed got sequenced, as all of the isolated RNA had been reverse transcribed. Produced via immunoSEQ multiplex PCR; TCRdb's table is partial and in-frame only. The profile shows more than 300,000 clones, approximately 8% of them singletons. This clone was seen more than once but under ten times. Material for sequencing was central memory CD4+ T cells from blood. The V gene is TRBV4-2, the J gene TRBJ2-5; D is tentatively TRBD1 or TRBD2 (5 bases each). The sequence was collected from a woman under 30 in good health. In nucleotides, the CDR3 is TGTGCCAGCAGCCGCACGTCAGCCGTGGGGACCCAAGAGACCCAGTACTTC. The encoded protein is CASSRTSAVGTQETQYF.